These 17 T cell receptor beta chains originate from one sample sequenced in a study of early T cells in non-severe SARS-CoV-2 infection. TCRdb used MiXCR to reprocess the 5' RACE reads, holding one entry per CDR3 protein. This sample has about 61,000 distinct CDR3 sequences, with 10% to 11% found just once. Sequences were obtained from whole blood. The receptors shown here come from an adult who was a healthcare worker with PCR-confirmed SARS-CoV-2 infection or an uninfected control (not recorded which).

This clonotype was observed at least ten times. The V and J genes are TRBV5-1 and TRBJ1-6; unclear D gene. Germline-derived CDR1 and CDR2 are SGHRS and YFSETQ. V lost 0 bases, J lost 7 bases, and 5 bases lay in between. This CDR3 comprises 13 residues. CDR3 coding DNA: TGCGCCAGCAGCTTGGATCCGAATTCACCCCTCCACTTT. Translating it yields CASSLDPNSPLHF. Using reference TRBV5-1 and TRBJ1-6 for the parts outside the CDR3, the full variable domain is KAGVTQTPRYLIKTRGQQVTLSCSPISGHRSVSWYQQTPGQGLQFLFEYFSETQRNKGNFPGRFSGRQFSNSRSEMNVSTLELGDSALYLCASSLDPNSPLHFGNGTRLTVT.

This chain links TRBV4-3 with TRBJ2-5; D is undetermined. The germline V and J ends were trimmed by 0 bases and 2 bases, with 13 bases remaining between them. This CDR3 contains 16 residues. Looked up from germline, CDR1 is LGHNA and CDR2 is YSLEER. The CDR3 DNA follows: TGCGCCAGCAGCCAAGAGTCACCGACCCTACAAGAGACCCAGTACTTC. Its translation: CASSQESPTLQETQYF.

This clonotype has only a few counts. The CDR3 DNA is TGTGCCAGCAGCTTAACAGGGGGCGGTCAAGAGACCCAGTACTTC. This sequence encodes CASSLTGGGQETQYF. The chain couples TRBV7-9 to TRBJ2-5, with 9 nucleotides matching TRBD1. This CDR3 has 15 amino acids. Per germline, CDR1 SEHNR and CDR2 FQNEAQ (reference sequence). V lost 2 bases and J lost 2; bases outside the gene matches: 3.

This clonotype has a handful of counts. The chain links TRBV29-1 to TRBJ2-7, with D uncertain. The germline gives CDR1 SQVTM, CDR2 ANQGSEA. CDR3 length: 11 amino acids. V lost 4 bases, J lost 7 bases, and 11 bases lay in between. In DNA form, the CDR3 reads TGCAGCGTTGTTTTTCGTTTGGAGCAGTACTTC. Translated: CSVVFRLEQYF.

This clonotype was detected many times. The rearrangement uses TRBV5-4 and TRBJ2-5, with no clear D. Germline V gene lookup returns CDR1 SGHNT and CDR2 YYREEE (reference sequence). This CDR3 has 15 residues. The V gene lost 4 bases and the J gene lost 0 bases, with 13 bases spanning the gap. Here the CDR3 reads CASSQGMDHQETQYF. The CDR3 region has the DNA TGTGCCAGCAGCCAAGGGATGGATCACCAAGAGACCCAGTACTTC.

This clonotype was picked up many times. V and J are TRBV7-9 and TRBJ2-4, with D possibly TRBD1 on 6 matching bases. V was pared by 3 bases and J by 0 bases, with 15 bases between. The length of the CDR3 is 17 residues. Germline V lookup: CDR1 SEHNR, CDR2 FQNEAQ (reference sequence). The CDR3 is CASSLVSGDLAKNIQYF. CDR3 DNA sequence: TGTGCCAGCAGCTTGGTATCAGGGGATTTAGCCAAAAACATTCAGTACTTC.

This clonotype came up a few times. The genes are TRBV3-1 and TRBJ1-1; a weak D match, TRBD1 (6 bases). Between the trimmed V and J ends, which lost 0 bases and 6 bases, there was a span of 17 bases. The CDR3 runs 16 residues. CDR1 is LGHDT, CDR2 YNNKEL, per germline (reference sequence). CDR3 loop: CASSQDKERGIAEAFF. For the CDR3, the DNA is TGTGCCAGCAGCCAAGATAAAGAGAGGGGGATCGCTGAAGCTTTCTTT.

The sample holds many counts of this clonotype. The rearrangement links TRBV24-1 to TRBJ2-3, with no clear D. Germline V gene sequence: CDR1 KGHDR, CDR2 SFDVKD. V lost 9 bases, J lost 2 bases, and 8 bases lay in between. The length of the CDR3 is 12 residues. This CDR3 is CATRSTTDTQYF. CDR3 DNA sequence: TGTGCCACCCGTTCCACCACAGATACGCAGTATTTT.

This clonotype was observed many times. The rearrangement joins TRBV20-1 to TRBJ2-3; 9 bases are a match to TRBD2. This CDR3 comprises 16 residues. CDR1 is DFQATT, CDR2 SNEGSKA, per germline (reference sequence). Germline trimming cut 6 bases from V and 3 bases from J; bases unmatched to any gene: 13. The CDR3 sequence: CSAVQDSGGVTDTQYF. The CDR3 nucleotides are TGCAGTGCCGTACAAGATAGCGGGGGCGTGACAGATACGCAGTATTTT.

In this sample, this clonotype turned up many times. This chain links TRBV11-2 with TRBJ2-2; D gene uncertain. The CDR3 consists of 15 residues. Germline V gives CDR1 SGHAT, CDR2 FQNNGV. V was shortened by 2 bases and J by 4 bases, with 11 bases between the two germline ends. CDR3 coding DNA: TGTGCCAGCAGCTTACTAATCAGTGGCACCGGGGAGCTGTTTTTT. Encoded protein: CASSLLISGTGELFF.

This clonotype was observed many times. V usage is TRBV18 and J usage is TRBJ1-3, with D perhaps TRBD1 (6 bases). V dropped 4 bases and J dropped 0 bases, with 13 bases sitting between them. The CDR3 runs 16 residues. CDR1 and CDR2 (germline): KGHSH, LQKENI. CDR3 DNA sequence: TGTGCCAGCTCACAGAACCGGGACACCTCTGGAAACACCATATATTTT. Translation gives CASSQNRDTSGNTIYF.

This rearrangement joins TRBV5-4 to TRBJ2-7; 7 nucleotides align to TRBD1. CDR1 SGHNT and CDR2 YYREEE come from the germline V gene (reference sequence). V trimming: 4 bases; J trimming: 4 bases; junction bases outside the gene matches: 11. The CDR3 consists of 15 residues. The CDR3 DNA reads TGTGCCAGCAGCCCTGACAGGGTTTTCCCTTACGAGCAGTACTTC. It encodes CASSPDRVFPYEQYF.

This sequence joins TRBV7-2 and TRBJ1-2; 8 bases match TRBD1. This CDR3 has 16 amino acids. Germline CDR1 is SGHTA and CDR2 is FQGNSA. Unmatched junction bases numbered 12, after V lost 2 bases and J lost 7 bases. This CDR3 reads CASSLMGSQGARGYTF. The CDR3, as DNA: TGTGCCAGCAGCTTAATGGGGTCCCAGGGGGCGCGTGGCTACACCTTC.

In this sample, this clonotype turned up many times. The rearrangement links TRBV11-3 to TRBJ2-1; TRBD2 aligns across 7 bases. The V gene end was trimmed by 1 base and the J gene end by 5 bases; junction bases not matched to a gene: 5. Germline CDR1 SGHNT, CDR2 YENEEA. The CDR3 has 15 amino acids. The CDR3 here is CASSLGRTRDNEQFF. CDR3 nucleotides: TGTGCCAGCAGCTTAGGACGGACTAGGGACAATGAGCAGTTCTTC.

The sample holds many counts of this clonotype. The chain joins TRBV9 to TRBJ2-1; D remains unclear. The CDR3 covers 15 residues. Germline V gene data show CDR1 as SGDLS and CDR2 as YYNGEE. With 3 bases removed from V and 5 bases from J, the gap between germline ends came to 15 bases. The chain's CDR3 is CASSGDPASHNEQFF. The CDR3 DNA reads TGTGCCAGCAGCGGCGACCCTGCTTCGCACAATGAGCAGTTCTTC.

This clonotype has just a few counts. This sequence joins TRBV5-1 and TRBJ1-5, with a tentative D call TRBD1 (5 bases). This CDR3 is built from 15 residues. Germline CDR1 is SGHRS and CDR2 is YFSETQ. V was pared by 0 bases and J by 6 bases, with 13 bases between. The CDR3 loop reads CASSLGQGWSQPQHF. CDR3 bases: TGCGCCAGCAGCTTGGGGCAGGGCTGGAGTCAGCCCCAGCATTTT.

This clonotype turned up a few times. The chain has TRBV5-1 and TRBJ1-1; D gene uncertain. The germline gives CDR1 SGHRS, CDR2 YFSETQ. The germline V and J ends were trimmed by 3 bases and 1 base, with 19 bases remaining between them. The CDR3 is 17 residues long. The CDR3 region is CASSSMTRGVGNTEAFF. The CDR3 region has the DNA TGCGCCAGCAGCTCGATGACACGGGGAGTCGGGAACACTGAAGCTTTCTTT.